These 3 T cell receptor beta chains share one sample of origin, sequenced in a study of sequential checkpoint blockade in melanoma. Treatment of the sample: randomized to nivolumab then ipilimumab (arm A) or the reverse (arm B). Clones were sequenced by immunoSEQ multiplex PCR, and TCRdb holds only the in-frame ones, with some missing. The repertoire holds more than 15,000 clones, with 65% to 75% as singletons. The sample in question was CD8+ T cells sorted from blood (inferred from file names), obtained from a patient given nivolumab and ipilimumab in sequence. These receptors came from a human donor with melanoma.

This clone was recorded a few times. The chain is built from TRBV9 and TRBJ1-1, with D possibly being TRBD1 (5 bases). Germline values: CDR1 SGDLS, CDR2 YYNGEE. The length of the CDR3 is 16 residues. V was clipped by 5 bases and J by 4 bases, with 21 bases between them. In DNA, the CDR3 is TGTGCCAGCAGTTTAAGGCTGAAGAGGCAGGGCACTGAAGCTTTCTTT. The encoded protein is CASSLRLKRQGTEAFF.

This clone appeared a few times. Here the CDR3 reads CASSPEGGNTEAFF. CDR3 DNA: TGTGCCAGCAGCCCGGAAGGGGGGAACACTGAAGCTTTCTTT. The rearrangement joins TRBV7-9 to TRBJ1-1; weak D call: TRBD1 (6 bases). Trimming cost V 5 bases and J 1 base, with 11 bases left between them. The CDR3 has 14 residues. CDR1 is SEHNR and CDR2 is FQNEAQ in the germline V gene (reference sequence).

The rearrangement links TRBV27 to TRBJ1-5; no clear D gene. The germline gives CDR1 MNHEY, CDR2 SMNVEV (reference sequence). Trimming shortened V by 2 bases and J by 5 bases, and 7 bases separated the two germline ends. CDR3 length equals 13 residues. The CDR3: CASSLGLHQPQHF. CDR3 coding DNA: TGTGCCAGCAGTTTAGGGCTACATCAGCCCCAGCATTTT.